Sequencing of this T cell receptor (beta chain) was carried out in a study of shared clonotypes between healthy human individuals. The CDR3 sequence is 16 residues long. From germline, CDR1 is SGHKS and CDR2 YYEKEE (reference sequence). V lost 3 bases, J lost 5 bases, and 9 bases stayed unmatched. The investigators split CD4+ cells into a CD45RA+ naive subset and a CD45RA-negative memory subset. Per the original data handling: Filtering differed for immunoSEQ, which gave only junction sequences without quality scores. Assay used: immunoSEQ multiplex PCR; TCRdb lists only in-frame clones, some missing. Clonal size and the V and J genes are those of that table, whereas D and trimming came from the DNA. This table holds more than 2,000,000 clones, approximately 90% found once.

This TCR derives from a man aged 18 to 35 in good health. This chain uses TRBV5-5 with TRBJ2-5, with TRBD2 matching 11 bases. The sample comprised naive CD4+ T cells sorted from blood. Subset defined: CD45RA+ positively selected. CDR3 region: CASSSRLAGGRETQYF. CDR3 nucleotide sequence: TGTGCCAGCAGCTCAAGGCTAGCGGGGGGTCGGGAGACCCAGTACTTC.